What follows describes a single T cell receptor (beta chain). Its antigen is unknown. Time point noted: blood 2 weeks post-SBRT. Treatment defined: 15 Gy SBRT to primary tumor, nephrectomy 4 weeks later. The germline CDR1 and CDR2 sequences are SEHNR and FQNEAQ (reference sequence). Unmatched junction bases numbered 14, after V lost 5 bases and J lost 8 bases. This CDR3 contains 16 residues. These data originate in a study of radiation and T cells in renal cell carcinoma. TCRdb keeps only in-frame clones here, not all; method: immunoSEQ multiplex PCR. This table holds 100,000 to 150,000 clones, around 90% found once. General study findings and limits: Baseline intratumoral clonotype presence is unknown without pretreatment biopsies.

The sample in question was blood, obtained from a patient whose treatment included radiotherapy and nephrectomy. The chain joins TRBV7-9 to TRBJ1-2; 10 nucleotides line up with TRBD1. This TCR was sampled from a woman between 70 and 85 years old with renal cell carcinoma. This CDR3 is CASSRNGQGVIQGYTF. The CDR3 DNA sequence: TGTGCCAGCAGCCGTAACGGACAGGGGGTGATTCAAGGCTACACCTTC.